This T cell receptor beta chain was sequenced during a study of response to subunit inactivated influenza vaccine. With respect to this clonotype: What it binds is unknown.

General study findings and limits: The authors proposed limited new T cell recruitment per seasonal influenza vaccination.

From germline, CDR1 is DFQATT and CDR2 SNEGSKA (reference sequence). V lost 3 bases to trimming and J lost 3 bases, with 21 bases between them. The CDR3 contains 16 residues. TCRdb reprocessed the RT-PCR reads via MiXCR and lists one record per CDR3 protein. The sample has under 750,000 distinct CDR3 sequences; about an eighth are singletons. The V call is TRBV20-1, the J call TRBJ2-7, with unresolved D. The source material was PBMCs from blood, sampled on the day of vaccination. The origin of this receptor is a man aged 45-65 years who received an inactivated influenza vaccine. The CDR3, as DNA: TGCAGTGCTAGTGGAAGGAAGGCTAACGGACGCTACGAGCAGTACTTC. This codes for CSASGRKANGRYEQYF.